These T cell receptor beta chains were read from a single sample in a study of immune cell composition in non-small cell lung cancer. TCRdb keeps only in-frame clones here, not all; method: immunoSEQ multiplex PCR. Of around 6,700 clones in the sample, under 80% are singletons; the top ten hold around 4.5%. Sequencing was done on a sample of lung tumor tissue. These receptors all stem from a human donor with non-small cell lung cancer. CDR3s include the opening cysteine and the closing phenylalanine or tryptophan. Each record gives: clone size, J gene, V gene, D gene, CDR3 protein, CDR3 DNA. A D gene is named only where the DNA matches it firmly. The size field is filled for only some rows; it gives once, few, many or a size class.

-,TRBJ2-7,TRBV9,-,CASSVSGYEQYF,TGTGCCAGCAGCGTATCGGGGTACGAGCAGTACTTC
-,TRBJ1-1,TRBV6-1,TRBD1,CASNRDPGGTEAFF,TGTGCCAGCAACCGGGACCCAGGGGGCACTGAAGCTTTCTTT
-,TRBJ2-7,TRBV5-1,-,CASSGLASSVGEQYF,TGCGCCAGCTCAGGGCTAGCGAGCTCTGTGGGGGAGCAGTACTTC
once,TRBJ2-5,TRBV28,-,CASSSSRGRPQETQYF,TGTGCCAGCAGTAGCTCTAGAGGGAGGCCCCAAGAGACCCAGTACTTC
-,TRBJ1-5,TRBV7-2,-,CASSLAGGLPWPQHF,TGTGCCAGCAGCTTAGCGGGGGGACTGCCCTGGCCCCAGCATTTT
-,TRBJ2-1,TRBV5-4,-,CASSTRGGSYNEQFF,TGTGCCAGCAGTACCCGGGGAGGCTCCTACAATGAGCAGTTCTTC
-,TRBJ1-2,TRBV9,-,CASSVGHFYGYTF,TGTGCCAGCAGCGTAGGGCATTTCTATGGCTACACCTTC
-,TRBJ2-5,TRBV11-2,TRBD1,CASSLVGQGPQETQYF,TGTGCCAGCAGCTTAGTCGGACAGGGGCCCCAAGAGACCCAGTACTTC
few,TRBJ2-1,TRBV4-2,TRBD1,CASSQDGTENNEQFF,TGTGCCAGCAGCCAAGATGGGACAGAAAACAATGAGCAGTTCTTC
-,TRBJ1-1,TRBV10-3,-,CAISVEGREAFF,TGTGCCATCAGTGTGGAAGGGAGGGAGGCTTTCTTT
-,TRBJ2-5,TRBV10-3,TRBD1,CAISGLGPPGGETQYF,TGTGCCATCAGTGGACTTGGACCTCCAGGGGGAGAGACCCAGTACTTC
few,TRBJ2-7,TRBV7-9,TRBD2,CASSLGASGRAYEQYF,TGTGCCAGCAGCTTAGGTGCTAGCGGGAGGGCCTACGAGCAGTACTTC
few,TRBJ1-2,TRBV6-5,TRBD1,CASSRGQGTGSCTF,TGTGCCAGCAGCCGGGGACAGGGGACGGGCAGCTGCACCTTC
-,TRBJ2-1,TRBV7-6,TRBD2,CASSGAPGLAGERSYNEQFF,TGTGCCAGCAGCGGGGCGCCGGGACTAGCGGGAGAGAGGTCCTACAATGAGCAGTTCTTC
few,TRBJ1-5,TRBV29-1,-,CSVGGGPNQPQHF,TGCAGCGTTGGTGGGGGCCCGAATCAGCCCCAGCATTTT
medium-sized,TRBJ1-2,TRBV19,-,CASSIDQGAYGYTF,TGTGCCAGTAGTATAGATCAAGGGGCCTATGGCTACACCTTC
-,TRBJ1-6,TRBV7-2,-,CASSLVPDSPLHF,TGTGCCAGCAGCTTAGTTCCCGATTCACCCCTCCACTTT
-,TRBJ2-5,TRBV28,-,CASRAQLETQYF,TGTGCCAGCAGAGCTCAACTAGAGACCCAGTACTTC
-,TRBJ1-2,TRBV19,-,CASSIDRQTSGYTF,TGTGCCAGTAGTATAGACAGGCAAACAAGTGGCTACACCTTC
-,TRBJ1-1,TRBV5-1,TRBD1,CASSWGQETQEAFF,TGCGCCAGCAGCTGGGGACAGGAGACACAAGAAGCTTTCTTT
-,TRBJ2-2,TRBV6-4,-,CASSDSGHAGELFF,TGTGCCAGCAGTGACTCGGGGCACGCCGGGGAGCTGTTTTTT
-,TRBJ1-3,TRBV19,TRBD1,CASQDRGFGNTIYF,TGTGCCAGTCAGGACAGGGGATTTGGAAACACCATATATTTT
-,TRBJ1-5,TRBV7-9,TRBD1,CASSTTGAVYSNQPQHF,TGTGCCAGCAGCACGACAGGGGCCGTCTATAGCAATCAGCCCCAGCATTTT
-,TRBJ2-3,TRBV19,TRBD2,CASSSRTSVTDTQYF,TGTGCCAGTAGTAGTAGGACTAGCGTGACAGATACGCAGTATTTT
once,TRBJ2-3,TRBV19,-,CASSSLQLGTQYF,TGTGCCAGTAGTTCCCTACAGTTGGGTACGCAGTATTTT
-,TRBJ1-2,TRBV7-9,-,CASSLEGVRGYTF,TGTGCCAGCAGCTTAGAAGGGGTGCGGGGCTACACCTTC
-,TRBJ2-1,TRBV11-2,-,CASSLGIGVNNEQFF,TGTGCCAGCAGCTTAGGTATCGGGGTCAACAATGAGCAGTTCTTC
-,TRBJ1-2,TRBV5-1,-,CASSGTGTPSTYGYTF,TGCGCCAGCAGCGGAACCGGGACACCTAGTACCTATGGCTACACCTTC
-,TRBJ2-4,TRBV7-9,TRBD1,CASSQLTGGKNIQYF,TGTGCCAGCAGCCAATTAACAGGGGGCAAAAACATTCAGTACTTC
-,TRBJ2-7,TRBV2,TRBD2,CASSLSGGYEQYF,TGTGCCAGCAGCCTTAGCGGGGGGTACGAGCAGTACTTC
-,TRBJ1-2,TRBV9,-,CASSVGRRQGYGYTF,TGTGCCAGCAGCGTAGGCCGACGGCAGGGCTATGGCTACACCTTC
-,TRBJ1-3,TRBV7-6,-,CASSLAAGLSSGNTIYF,TGTGCCAGCAGCTTAGCGGCAGGGCTGAGCTCTGGAAACACCATATATTTT
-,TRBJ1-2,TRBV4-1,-,CASSQEGGRAYGYTF,TGCGCCAGCAGCCAAGAAGGCGGGCGTGCCTATGGCTACACCTTC
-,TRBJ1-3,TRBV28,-,CASIPQWLSGNTIYF,TGTGCCAGCATCCCTCAGTGGCTTTCCGGAAACACCATATATTTT
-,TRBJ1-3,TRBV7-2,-,CASSLSVGNTIYF,TGTGCCAGCAGCTTAAGCGTAGGAAACACCATATATTTT
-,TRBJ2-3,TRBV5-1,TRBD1,CASQTGTGGPDTQYF,TGCGCCAGCCAGACCGGGACAGGGGGCCCAGATACGCAGTATTTT
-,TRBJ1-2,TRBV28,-,CASSIMGHRANYGYTF,TGTGCCAGCAGTATAATGGGACACCGAGCTAACTATGGCTACACCTTC
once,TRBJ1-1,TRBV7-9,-,CASSLDLANTEAFF,TGTGCCAGCAGCTTAGATTTGGCGAACACTGAAGCTTTCTTT
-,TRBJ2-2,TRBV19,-,CASNILGTPNTGELFF,TGTGCCAGTAATATCCTTGGGACACCGAACACCGGGGAGCTGTTTTTT
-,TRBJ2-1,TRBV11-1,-,CASSPILSGHNEQFF,TGTGCCAGCAGTCCAATTCTCAGCGGTCACAATGAGCAGTTCTTC